One sample yielded the 25 T cell receptor beta chains listed below, sequenced in a study of CD8 T cells in ankylosing spondylitis. In TCRdb, the 5' RACE reads were re-called with MiXCR into one record per CDR3 protein. The sample lists a few hundred thousand distinct CDR3 sequences, over 9.5% occurring once. The sample consisted of blood, either unsorted or a sorted T cell fraction (not recorded which). The source is a male donor with ankylosing spondylitis or in good health (not recorded which).

This clonotype was recorded at least ten times. V gene TRBV7-2 combines with J gene TRBJ2-7; 7 positions match TRBD1. This CDR3 contains 17 residues. Germline assignment: CDR1 SGHTA and CDR2 FQGNSA. Trimming at V came to 5 bases and at J to 0 bases, leaving 13 bases not matched to a gene. The CDR3 DNA sequence: TGTGCCAGCAGCCCTAGGGGGACAGCGATAAGCTCCTACGAGCAGTACTTC. Protein: CASSPRGTAISSYEQYF.

The chain uses TRBV5-8 and TRBJ1-2; 8 bases align to TRBD1. The CDR3 sequence is 14 residues long. V lost 6 bases to trimming and J lost 4 bases; unmatched junction nucleotides: 8. Per germline, CDR1 SGHTS and CDR2 YDEGEE. The CDR3 DNA reads TGTGCCAGCAACCTCAGACAGGGGACCTATGGCTACACCTTC. Its translation is CASNLRQGTYGYTF. Together with reference TRBV5-8 and TRBJ1-2, the CDR3 gives the full variable domain: EAGVTQSPTHLIKTRGQQATLRCSPISGHTSVYWYQQALGLGLQFLLWYDEGEERNRGNFPPRFSGRQFPNYSSELNVNALELEDSALYLCASNLRQGTYGYTFGSGTRLTVV.

In its sample, this clonotype was seen many times. The V and J genes are TRBV4-2 and TRBJ2-1; 7 bases map to TRBD2. The J segment lost 4 bases and the V segment lost 4 bases, leaving 4 bases of the junction unmatched. CDR3 length: 14 amino acids. The V gene's germline CDR1 is LGHNA and CDR2 YNFKEQ. CDR3 in amino acids: CASSRGGNYNEQFF. In DNA form, the CDR3 reads TGTGCCAGCAGCCGCGGGGGAAATTACAATGAGCAGTTCTTC.

In its sample, this clonotype was seen many times. V usage is TRBV5-6 and J usage is TRBJ1-5; D call uncertain. V was shortened by 5 bases and J by 5 bases, with 14 bases between the two germline ends. The CDR3 has 14 amino acids. The germline V gene has CDR1 SGHDT and CDR2 YYEEEE. The CDR3 here is CASSRVGLDQPQHF. CDR3 in DNA: TGTGCCAGCAGTAGGGTCGGGTTGGATCAGCCCCAGCATTTT.

The chain links TRBV5-6 to TRBJ2-5; 11 bases align to TRBD1. CDR1 is SGHDT and CDR2 is YYEEEE in the germline V gene. This CDR3 is built from 16 residues. J gave up 6 bases and V 4 bases, and 11 bases lay outside the gene matches. CDR3 region: CASSQAGTGGLKTQYF. CDR3 bases: TGTGCCAGCAGCCAAGCCGGGACAGGGGGTCTGAAGACCCAGTACTTC.

Remarks on this clonotype: Since a much larger clone is just one base distant, this may be a read error. The chain employs TRBV10-3 and TRBJ2-5, with TRBD2 matching 7 bases. The CDR3 totals 15 residues. Losses at the gene ends were 3 bases for V and 2 bases for J; bases not matched to a gene: 6. CDR1 ENHRY and CDR2 SYGVKD come from the germline V gene. The CDR3 region has the DNA TGTGCCATCAGTGATCTAGCGGAGGCTCAAGAGACCCAGTACTTC. Protein: CAISDLAEAQETQYF.

In this sample, this clonotype turned up many times. This rearrangement joins TRBV5-1 to TRBJ2-7, with 7 bases that match TRBD1. The germline gives CDR1 SGHRS, CDR2 YFSETQ. This CDR3 region has 15 residues. After removal of 2 bases from V and 0 bases from J, the junction contained 5 bases not matched to a gene. The CDR3 loop reads CASSFGTAGSYEQYF. The CDR3 coding sequence is TGCGCCAGCAGCTTCGGGACAGCCGGCTCCTACGAGCAGTACTTC. Full variable domain (rest looked up from reference TRBV5-1 and TRBJ2-7): KAGVTQTPRYLIKTRGQQVTLSCSPISGHRSVSWYQQTPGQGLQFLFEYFSETQRNKGNFPGRFSGRQFSNSRSEMNVSTLELGDSALYLCASSFGTAGSYEQYFGPGTRLTVT.

As regards this clonotype: This may be a read error: a much more frequent sequence differs by one nucleotide. The chain couples TRBV7-3 to TRBJ2-1; D not resolved. Per germline, CDR1 SGHTA and CDR2 FQGTGA. The CDR3 contains 16 residues. CDR3 bases: TGTCCCAGCAGCTTAATGGCGGCGTCTGCCTACAATGAGCAGTTCTTC. It translates to CPSSLMAASAYNEQFF.

In this sample, this clonotype turned up many times. The chain recombines TRBV5-1 with TRBJ2-7; D uncertain. The CDR3 sequence is 14 residues long. The ends were cut back, 4 bases at V and 3 bases at J, with 14 bases in the middle. Germline CDR1 reads SGHRS; CDR2 reads YFSETQ. Written as DNA, the CDR3 is TGCGCCAGCAGCCCTCAGTCATCCCTCTACGAGCAGTACTTC. This gives the protein CASSPQSSLYEQYF.

This clonotype was picked up many times. This chain joins TRBV11-1 and TRBJ2-3; 8 positions agree with TRBD1. With V trimmed by 5 bases and J by 0 bases, 7 bases remained unmatched. The CDR3 sequence is 16 residues long. Germline-derived CDR1 and CDR2 are SGHAT and FQDESV (reference sequence). CDR3 sequence reads: CASSKLGQGSTDTQYF. The CDR3 bases are TGTGCCAGCAGCAAACTAGGACAGGGCAGCACAGATACGCAGTATTTT.

The V call is TRBV12-3 or TRBV12-4, the J call TRBJ2-5; D perhaps matches TRBD2 (6 bases). This CDR3 is built from 14 residues. V lost 2 bases and J lost 7, with 14 bases in between. The CDR3 DNA sequence: TGTGCCAGCAGTTTACAAGGCTGGAGGGGGACCCAGTACTTC. Protein product: CASSLQGWRGTQYF.

Concerning this clonotype itself: A read error may produce the germline difference seen at one junction end. V usage is TRBV6-1 and J usage is TRBJ2-6; TRBD1 is a possible D gene (6 bases). Per the germline V gene, CDR1 is MNHNS and CDR2 is SASEGT. The CDR3 contains 15 residues. The CDR3 region has the DNA TGTGCCAGTTGCAGGGGAAGCTCTGGGGGCAACGTCCTGACTTTC. As protein: CASCRGSSGGNVLTF.

This chain links TRBV24-1 with TRBJ2-2; 9 positions agree with TRBD1. The CDR3 runs to 15 residues. Germline V lookup: CDR1 KGHDR, CDR2 SFDVKD. V was clipped by 12 bases and J by 5 bases; unmatched bases: 12. This chain's CDR3 is CAAENTGTGTGELFF. The CDR3 coding sequence is TGTGCCGCAGAAAACACCGGGACAGGGACCGGGGAGCTGTTTTTT.

This clonotype has ten or more counts. The chain carries TRBV20-1 and TRBJ2-7; 8 bases map to TRBD1. Trimming at V came to 0 bases and at J to 7 bases, leaving 8 bases not matched to a gene. Germline CDR1 DFQATT, CDR2 SNEGSKA (reference sequence). This CDR3 has 14 residues. CDR3 loop: CSARDTQGAGEQYF. DNA for the CDR3: TGCAGTGCTAGAGATACGCAGGGGGCGGGAGAGCAGTACTTC.

This clonotype was seen many times. The chain couples TRBV18 to TRBJ1-3; D unresolved. Trimming stripped 3 bases from V and 0 bases from J, with 15 bases between. The CDR3 is made up of 17 amino acids. Germline-derived CDR1 and CDR2 are KGHSH and LQKENI. This CDR3 reads CASSPRVGESSGNTIYF. The CDR3 region has the DNA TGTGCCAGCTCACCCAGAGTCGGGGAGAGCTCTGGAAACACCATATATTTT.

This chain uses TRBV29-1 with TRBJ2-3, with 8 nucleotides matching TRBD1. V lost 0 bases, J lost 5 bases, and 1 base stayed unmatched. Germline V gives CDR1 SQVTM, CDR2 ANQGSEA. There are 13 residues in the CDR3. The CDR3 loop reads CSVEEQGGDTQYF. The CDR3 DNA reads TGCAGCGTTGAAGAACAGGGGGGAGATACGCAGTATTTT.

With regard to this clonotype: Being one base from a much bigger clone, this may be a read error. The V and J genes are TRBV12-3 or TRBV12-4 and TRBJ1-2, with D possibly matching TRBD1 (6 bases). The CDR3 runs to 12 residues. The CDR3 sequence is CASGGLDYGYPF. In DNA, the CDR3 is TGTGCCAGCGGGGGGCTAGACTATGGCTACCCCTTC.

This clonotype was counted at least ten times. J is TRBJ2-1 and V is TRBV6-1; TRBD1 matches 7 bases. This CDR3 spans 14 amino acids. Per germline, CDR1 MNHNS and CDR2 SASEGT. The trim removed 0 bases at V and 11 bases at J, leaving 7 bases unmatched. The DNA for the CDR3 is TGTGCCAGCAGTGAAGCGGGTTTACAGGGGAAGCAGTTCTTC. Residues: CASSEAGLQGKQFF.

In its sample, this clonotype was seen many times. The chain couples TRBV2 to TRBJ1-4; D is uncertain. Germline V gives CDR1 SNHLY, CDR2 FYNNEI. V lost 5 bases and J 0 bases, leaving 10 bases between the germline ends. The CDR3 has 15 amino acids. The CDR3 bases are TGTGCCAGCAGTTACAGCGGAGCAACTAATGAAAAACTGTTTTTT. This sequence encodes CASSYSGATNEKLFF. Full variable domain (remainder filled in from reference TRBV2 and TRBJ1-4): EPEVTQTPSHQVTQMGQEVILRCVPISNHLYFYWYRQILGQKVEFLVSFYNNEISEKSEIFDDQFSVERPDGSNFTLKIRSTKLEDSAMYFCASSYSGATNEKLFFGSGTQLSVL.

Many counts were recorded for this clonotype. The rearrangement uses TRBV10-3 and TRBJ2-2; no clear D. The CDR3 length is 14 residues. Deletions cut 0 bases from V and 3 bases from J, with 5 bases between. The V gene's germline CDR1 is ENHRY and CDR2 SYGVKD. CDR3 nucleotides: TGTGCCATCAGTGAGTCGAGTGACACCGGGGAGCTGTTTTTT. Encoded protein: CAISESSDTGELFF.

This clonotype occurred many times. This chain uses TRBV7-9 with TRBJ2-3; no clear D. The V and J ends lost 3 bases and 3 bases respectively, with 10 bases between them. Looked up from germline, CDR1 is SEHNR and CDR2 is FQNEAQ (reference sequence). The CDR3 covers 14 residues. The DNA of the CDR3 is TGTGCCAGCAGCTTGCGTACGGAGACAGATACGCAGTATTTT. This gives the protein CASSLRTETDTQYF.

Of note for this clonotype: One junction end disagrees with the germline gene, perhaps due to a read error. V usage is TRBV12-3 or TRBV12-4 and J usage is TRBJ2-7; D might be TRBD1 (6 bases). This CDR3 region has 14 residues. Here the CDR3 reads CASNTGTQSYEQYF. The CDR3 DNA reads as TGCGCCAGCAATACCGGGACACAGTCCTACGAGCAGTACTTC.

This clonotype came up many times. V gene TRBV24-1 combines with J gene TRBJ2-5; 8 positions match TRBD1. CDR3 length: 15 residues. The V gene's germline CDR1 is KGHDR and CDR2 SFDVKD. The V gene end was trimmed by 2 bases and the J gene end by 2 bases; junction bases not matched to a gene: 3. The CDR3 reads CATSDSRTGQETQYF. CDR3 DNA: TGTGCCACCAGTGATTCGCGGACAGGGCAAGAGACCCAGTACTTC.

At least ten counts were recorded for this clonotype. The chain uses TRBV10-3 and TRBJ1-3; TRBD1 matches at 7 bases. Germline V lookup: CDR1 ENHRY, CDR2 SYGVKD. The CDR3 totals 15 residues. The V segment lost 6 bases and the J segment 4 bases; nucleotides outside the gene matches: 9. In DNA form, the CDR3 reads TGTGCCATCAGCTTTCCAGGGGGTGGAGGAAACACCATATATTTT. Encoded protein: CAISFPGGGGNTIYF.

This clonotype was counted a few times. J is TRBJ2-7 and V is TRBV20-1; 9 bases match TRBD1. The CDR3 has 13 residues. V shed 3 bases, J shed 6 bases, and the junction held 6 bases outside the gene matches. Per germline, CDR1 DFQATT and CDR2 SNEGSKA (reference sequence). As DNA, the CDR3 is TGCAGTGCTAGTTACAGGGGGCAAGGCGAGCAGTACTTC. Translating it yields CSASYRGQGEQYF.